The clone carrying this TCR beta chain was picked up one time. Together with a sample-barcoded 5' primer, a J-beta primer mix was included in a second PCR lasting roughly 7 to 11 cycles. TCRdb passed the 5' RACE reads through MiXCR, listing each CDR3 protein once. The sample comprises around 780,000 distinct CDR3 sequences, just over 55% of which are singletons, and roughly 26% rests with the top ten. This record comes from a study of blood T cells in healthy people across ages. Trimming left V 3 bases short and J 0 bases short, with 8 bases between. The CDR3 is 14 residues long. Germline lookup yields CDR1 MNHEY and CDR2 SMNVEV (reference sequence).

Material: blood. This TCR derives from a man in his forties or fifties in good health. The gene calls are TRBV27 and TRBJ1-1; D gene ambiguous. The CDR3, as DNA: TGTGCCAGCAGTTTCCGGGCCGTGAACACTGAAGCTTTCTTT. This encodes CASSFRAVNTEAFF.